This paragraph reports one T cell receptor (beta chain). Its antigen is unknown. The treatment here: some 20 received Ad26.COV2.S at low or high dose, single or two shots; about 5 received placebo; per-sample allocation not given. Following the first vaccine or placebo injection, samples were taken on day 63. An adult of 18-55 years in Boston served as donor. Only in-frame clones appear in the TCRdb table, and some are missing; sequencing was by immunoSEQ multiplex PCR. Among 350,000 to 500,000 clones listed, 90% were seen once. CDR1 is DFQATT and CDR2 is SNEGSKA in the germline V gene (reference sequence). The CDR3 is made up of 11 amino acids. These data come from a study of Ad26.COV2.S vaccination and SARS-CoV-2 variants. Study-level results: Substantial breadth in spike-specific CD8+ and CD4+ T cell responses was reportedly seen after vaccination.

This clonotype was obtained from a person between 18 and 59 years old who received the Ad26.COV2.S COVID-19 vaccine or a placebo. The chain carries TRBV20-1 and TRBJ2-7; 7 bases fit TRBD1. Sequenced here: peripheral blood, sampled in a trial of Ad26.COV2.S vaccine versus placebo. In nucleotides, the CDR3 is TGCAGAACAGGGGTAGTCGACGAGCAGTACTTC. Protein: CRTGVVDEQYF.